Sequencing of this TCR beta chain was carried out in a study of blood T cells in healthy people across ages. There were at least 5.5 micrograms of total RNA extracted from every sample. V lost 6 bases and J lost 6, with 13 bases in between. Germline lookup yields CDR1 ENHRY and CDR2 SYGVKD. CDR3 size: 13 residues. Combining a sample-barcoded 5' primer with a J-beta primer mix, a second PCR ran for 7 to 11 cycles. Via MiXCR, TCRdb re-called the 5' RACE reads, giving one row per CDR3 protein. The sample has over a million distinct CDR3 sequences; under 55% are singletons. The sample comprised blood. The J gene is TRBJ2-3, the V gene TRBV10-3; TRBD2 is a possible D gene (6 bases). The TCR sequence derives from a woman in her sixties in good health. The CDR3 coding sequence is TGTGCCATCAGGGGGACTGCGGCCGATACGCAGTATTTT. Protein sequence: CAIRGTAADTQYF.